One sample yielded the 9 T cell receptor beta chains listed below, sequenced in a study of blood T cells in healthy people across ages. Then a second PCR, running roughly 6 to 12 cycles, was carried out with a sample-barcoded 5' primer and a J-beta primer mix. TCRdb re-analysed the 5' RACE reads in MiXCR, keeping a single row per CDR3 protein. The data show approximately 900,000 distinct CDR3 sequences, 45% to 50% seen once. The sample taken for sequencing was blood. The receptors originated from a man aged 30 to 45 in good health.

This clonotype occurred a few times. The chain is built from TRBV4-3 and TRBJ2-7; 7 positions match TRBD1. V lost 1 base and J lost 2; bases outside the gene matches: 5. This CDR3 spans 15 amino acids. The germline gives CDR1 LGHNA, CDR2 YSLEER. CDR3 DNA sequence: TGCGCCAGCAGCCAAGCTACAGGGGTCACCTACGAGCAGTACTTC. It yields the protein CASSQATGVTYEQYF.

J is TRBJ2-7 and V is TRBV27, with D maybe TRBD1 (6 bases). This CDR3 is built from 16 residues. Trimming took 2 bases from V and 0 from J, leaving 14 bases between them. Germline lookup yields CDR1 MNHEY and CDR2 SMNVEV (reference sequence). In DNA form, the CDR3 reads TGTGCCAGCAGTTTAAGAGCGGCAGGGGTCTCCTACGAGCAGTACTTC. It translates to CASSLRAAGVSYEQYF.

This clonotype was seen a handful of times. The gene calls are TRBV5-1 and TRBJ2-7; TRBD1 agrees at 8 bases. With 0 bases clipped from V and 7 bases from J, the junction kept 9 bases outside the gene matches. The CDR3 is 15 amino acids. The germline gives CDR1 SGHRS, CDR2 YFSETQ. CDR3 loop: CASSLAGDRGGEQYF. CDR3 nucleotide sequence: TGCGCCAGCAGCTTGGCTGGTGACAGGGGAGGTGAGCAGTACTTC. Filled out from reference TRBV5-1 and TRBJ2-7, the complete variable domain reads KAGVTQTPRYLIKTRGQQVTLSCSPISGHRSVSWYQQTPGQGLQFLFEYFSETQRNKGNFPGRFSGRQFSNSRSEMNVSTLELGDSALYLCASSLAGDRGGEQYFGPGTRLTVT.

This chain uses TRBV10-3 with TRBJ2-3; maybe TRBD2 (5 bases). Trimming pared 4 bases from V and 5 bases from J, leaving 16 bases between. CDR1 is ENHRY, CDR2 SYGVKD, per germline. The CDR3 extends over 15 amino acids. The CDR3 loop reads CAISGGQAWQDTQYF. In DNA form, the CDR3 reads TGTGCCATCAGTGGAGGGCAGGCTTGGCAAGATACGCAGTATTTT.

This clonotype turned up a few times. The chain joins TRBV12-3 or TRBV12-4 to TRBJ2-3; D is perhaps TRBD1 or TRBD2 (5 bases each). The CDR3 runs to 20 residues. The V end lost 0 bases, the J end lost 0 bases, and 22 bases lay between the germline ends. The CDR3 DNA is TGTGCCAGCAGTTTAGCTCGGGGCGGCACGGGACGGAAGAGCACAGATACGCAGTATTTT. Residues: CASSLARGGTGRKSTDTQYF.

The CDR3 here is CSATAPVGRQSNTEAFF. For the CDR3, the DNA is TGCAGTGCTACAGCACCGGTAGGACGACAATCGAACACTGAAGCTTTCTTT. The V and J genes are TRBV20-1 and TRBJ1-1, with unresolved D. Germline V gives CDR1 DFQATT, CDR2 SNEGSKA (reference sequence). The CDR3 spans 17 residues. Trimming left V 4 bases short and J 1 base short, with 22 bases between.

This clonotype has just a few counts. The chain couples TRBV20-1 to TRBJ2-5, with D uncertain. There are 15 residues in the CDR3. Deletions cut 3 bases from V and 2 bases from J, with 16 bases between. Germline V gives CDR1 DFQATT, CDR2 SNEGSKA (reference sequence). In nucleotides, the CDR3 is TGCAGTGCTAGGGAATACCAGAGCGCGCAAGAGACCCAGTACTTC. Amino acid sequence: CSAREYQSAQETQYF.

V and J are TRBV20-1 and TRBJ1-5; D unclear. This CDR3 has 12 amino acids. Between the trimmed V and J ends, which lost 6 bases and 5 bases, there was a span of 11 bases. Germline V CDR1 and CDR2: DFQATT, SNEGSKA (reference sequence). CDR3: CSARQADQPQHF. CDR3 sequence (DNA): TGCAGTGCCCGGCAGGCTGATCAGCCCCAGCATTTT.

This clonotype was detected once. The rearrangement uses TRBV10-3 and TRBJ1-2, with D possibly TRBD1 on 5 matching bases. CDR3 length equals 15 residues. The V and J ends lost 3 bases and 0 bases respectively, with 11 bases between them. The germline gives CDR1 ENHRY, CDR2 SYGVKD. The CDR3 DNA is TGTGCCATCAGTGACGTCGACAGAGCTAACTATGGCTACACCTTC. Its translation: CAISDVDRANYGYTF.